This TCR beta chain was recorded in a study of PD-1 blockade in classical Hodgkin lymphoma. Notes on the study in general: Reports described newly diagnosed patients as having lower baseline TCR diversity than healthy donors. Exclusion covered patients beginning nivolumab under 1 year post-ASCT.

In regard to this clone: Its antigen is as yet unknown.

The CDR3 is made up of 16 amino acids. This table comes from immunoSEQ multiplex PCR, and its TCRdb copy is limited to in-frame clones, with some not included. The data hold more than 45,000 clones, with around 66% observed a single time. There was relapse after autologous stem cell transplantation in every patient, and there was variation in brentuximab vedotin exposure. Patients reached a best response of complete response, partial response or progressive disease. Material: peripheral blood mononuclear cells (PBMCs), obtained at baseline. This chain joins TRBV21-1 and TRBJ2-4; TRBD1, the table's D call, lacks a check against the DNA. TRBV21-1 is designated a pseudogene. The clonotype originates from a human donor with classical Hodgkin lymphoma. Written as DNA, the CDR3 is TGTGCCAGCAAGACGGGACAGGAAGTAGCCAAAAACATTCAGTACTTC. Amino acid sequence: CASKTGQEVAKNIQYF.